This passage covers 30 T cell receptor beta chains from one sample sequenced in a study of blood T cell repertoires in COVID-19. Profiled with immunoSEQ multiplex PCR; TCRdb holds only in-frame clones, not every one. The sample includes 290,000 or so clones, around nine tenths of them seen just once. Sample: PBMCs or T cells enriched from blood (not recorded which). These receptor sequences come from a woman between 18 and 29 years old who had recovered from COVID-19.

The chain combines TRBV7-2 with TRBJ2-7; 7 bases match TRBD1. The CDR3 is 15 residues long. Trimming removed 5 bases from V and 5 bases from J; junction bases left unmatched: 12. Looked up from germline, CDR1 is SGHTA and CDR2 is FQGNSA. The CDR3 loop is CASSQQQGEGNEQYF. The CDR3 DNA follows: TGTGCCAGCAGCCAGCAGCAGGGGGAAGGTAACGAGCAGTACTTC.

V is TRBV6-2 or TRBV6-3 and J is TRBJ1-1; the match to TRBD1 covers 11 bases. Per the germline V gene, CDR1 is MNHEY and CDR2 is SVGEGT. Unmatched junction bases numbered 5, after V lost 2 bases and J lost 3 bases. The CDR3 loop spans 16 amino acids. The CDR3: CASSYVPGQGDTEAFF. CDR3 nucleotides: TGTGCCAGCAGTTACGTCCCGGGACAGGGGGACACTGAAGCTTTCTTT.

The J gene is TRBJ1-1, the V gene TRBV9, with no clear D. CDR1 and CDR2 (germline): SGDLS, YYNGEE. The CDR3 loop spans 13 amino acids. Trimming left V 0 bases short and J 4 bases short, with 7 bases between. CDR3 residues: CASSVVEGTEAFF. The CDR3 DNA reads TGTGCCAGCAGCGTAGTGGAGGGCACTGAAGCTTTCTTT.

The chain joins TRBV6-1 to TRBJ2-3; D might be TRBD2 (5 bases). From germline, CDR1 is MNHNS and CDR2 SASEGT. This CDR3 region has 14 residues. The ends were cut back, 3 bases at V and 4 bases at J, with 11 bases in the middle. The CDR3 reads CASSDPLASDTQYF. The CDR3 nucleotides are TGTGCCAGCAGTGATCCGCTAGCCTCAGATACGCAGTATTTT.

This clone was seen only once. V is TRBV6-4 and J is TRBJ2-1; 9 bases fit TRBD1. This CDR3 has 15 amino acids. With 3 bases clipped from V and 8 bases from J, the junction kept 8 bases outside the gene matches. CDR1 and CDR2 (germline): MRHNA, SNTAGT. As DNA, the CDR3 is TGTGCCAGCAGTGAAGGGGACAGGGAGAATGATGAGCAGTTCTTC. Translation: CASSEGDRENDEQFF.

This sequence joins TRBV7-2 and TRBJ1-2, with TRBD1 identical over 7 bases. V lost 5 bases, J lost 6 bases, and 12 bases stayed unmatched. The CDR3 totals 15 residues. The germline gives CDR1 SGHTA, CDR2 FQGNSA. The CDR3 sequence: CASSPTVDRVNGYTF. CDR3 nucleotide sequence: TGTGCCAGCAGCCCCACCGTCGACAGGGTAAATGGCTACACCTTC.

This sequence joins TRBV19 and TRBJ1-2; TRBD1 matches 9 bases. The germline V gene has CDR1 LNHDA and CDR2 SQIVND (reference sequence). The CDR3 sequence is 17 residues long. Unmatched junction bases numbered 14, after V lost 5 bases and J lost 4 bases. In DNA form, the CDR3 reads TGTGCCAGTAGTCACGATCCGGTCGGGACAGGGACCTATGGCTACACCTTC. Translated: CASSHDPVGTGTYGYTF.

Note on this clone: At one boundary the junction diverges from the germline segment, which might be a read error. The chain uses TRBV4-1 and TRBJ1-1; D not certain. The CDR3 is made up of 15 amino acids. Germline V gene sequence: CDR1 MGHRA, CDR2 YSYEKL. CDR3 residues: CASSQGPGVNTEAFF. The CDR3 nucleotides are TGCGCCAGCAGTCAAGGGCCGGGAGTGAACACTGAAGCTTTCTTT.

V is TRBV4-1 and J is TRBJ2-7; 9 nucleotides align to TRBD2. This CDR3 is 16 amino acids long. Germline V gene sequence: CDR1 MGHRA, CDR2 YSYEKL. Losses at the gene ends were 1 base for V and 3 bases for J; bases not matched to a gene: 7. The CDR3: CASSQAFTSGFYEQYF. The CDR3 nucleotides read TGCGCCAGCAGCCAAGCGTTCACTAGCGGGTTCTACGAGCAGTACTTC.

This chain uses TRBV20-1 with TRBJ1-1; no definite D call. The V end was cut by 3 bases, the J end by 1 base, with 6 bases between. In germline, CDR1 is DFQATT, CDR2 SNEGSKA (reference sequence). This CDR3 has 12 amino acids. The CDR3 bases are TGCAGTGCTAGTCCAGGGAACACTGAAGCTTTCTTT. Translated, it gives CSASPGNTEAFF.

The chain carries TRBV7-9 and TRBJ1-1, with 8 bases lining up with TRBD1. The CDR3 has 15 residues. Germline V gene lookup returns CDR1 SEHNR and CDR2 FQNEAQ (reference sequence). After removal of 5 bases from V and 1 base from J, the junction contained 6 bases not matched to a gene. The CDR3 sequence: CASSPDRGRNTEAFF. The CDR3 DNA is TGTGCCAGCAGCCCAGACAGGGGTCGGAACACTGAAGCTTTCTTT.

The chain is built from TRBV18 and TRBJ1-4; 8 bases are a match to TRBD1. After removal of 2 bases from V and 11 bases from J, the junction contained 10 bases not matched to a gene. Germline CDR1 reads KGHSH; CDR2 reads LQKENI. This CDR3 region has 15 residues. The CDR3 sequence is CASSPDDRGGGKLFF. DNA for the CDR3: TGTGCCAGCTCACCAGATGACAGGGGCGGCGGGAAACTGTTTTTT.

This chain links TRBV5-1 with TRBJ1-2, with D hard to call. This CDR3 region has 15 residues. Trimming shortened V by 0 bases and J by 2 bases, and 11 bases separated the two germline ends. Per the germline V gene, CDR1 is SGHRS and CDR2 is YFSETQ. The CDR3 sequence: CASSLGDTQNYGYTF. The CDR3 bases are TGCGCCAGCAGCTTGGGAGACACCCAAAACTATGGCTACACCTTC.

This clone was seen just once. This rearrangement joins TRBV28 to TRBJ1-4; TRBD1 is a possible D gene (5 bases). This CDR3 spans 18 amino acids. The V gene's germline CDR1 is MDHEN and CDR2 SYDVKM. V lost 5 bases, J lost 6 bases, and 25 bases lay in between. DNA for the CDR3: TGTGCCAGCAGTCCGCGGAGGGGTGACGAGCCCAGGGATGAAAAACTGTTTTTT. It yields the protein CASSPRRGDEPRDEKLFF. Filled out from reference TRBV28 and TRBJ1-4, the complete variable domain reads DVKVTQSSRYLVKRTGEKVFLECVQDMDHENMFWYRQDPGLGLRLIYFSYDVKMKEKGDIPEGYSVSREKKERFSLILESASTNQTSMYLCASSPRRGDEPRDEKLFFGSGTQLSVL.

This clone occurred a few times. The chain recombines TRBV3-1 (or the pseudogene TRBV3-2) with TRBJ1-2, with a weak D call TRBD1 (6 bases). The CDR3 totals 15 residues. Germline V gene lookup returns CDR1 LGHDT and CDR2 YNNKEL (reference sequence). Trimming took 0 bases from V and 4 from J, leaving 12 bases between them. In DNA, the CDR3 is TGTGCCAGCAGCCAAGAGACCCTAGGGGGCTATGGCTACACCTTC. It encodes CASSQETLGGYGYTF.

CDR3 bases: TGTGCCAGCAGAAACGGCAGGGGCCATACAGCTAATGAAAAACTGTTTTTT. Amino acid sequence: CASRNGRGHTANEKLFF. The chain has TRBV11-2 and TRBJ1-4; possible D gene TRBD1, 6 bases. The CDR3 spans 17 residues. The germline V gene encodes CDR1 SGHAT and CDR2 FQNNGV. Trimming removed 6 bases from V and 3 bases from J, with 20 bases in between.

The chain is built from TRBV30 and TRBJ1-1, with TRBD1 matching 7 bases. Germline CDR1 reads GTSNPN; CDR2 reads SVGIG (reference sequence). V trimming: 5 bases; J trimming: 6 bases; junction bases outside the gene matches: 6. There are 12 residues in the CDR3. This CDR3 reads CAWAGTASEAFF. CDR3 DNA sequence: TGTGCCTGGGCCGGGACAGCCTCTGAAGCTTTCTTT.

Only a few counts were recorded for this clone. The chain combines TRBV19 with TRBJ1-1, with a possible D match to TRBD1 (6 bases). CDR3 length: 15 residues. Germline CDR1 and CDR2: LNHDA and SQIVND (reference sequence). The V gene lost 5 bases and the J gene lost 0 bases, with 13 bases spanning the gap. The chain's CDR3 is CASSLHRDLNTEAFF. DNA of the CDR3: TGTGCCAGTAGTCTCCACAGGGATCTGAACACTGAAGCTTTCTTT. Full variable domain (remainder filled in from reference TRBV19 and TRBJ1-1): DGGITQSPKYLFRKEGQNVTLSCEQNLNHDAMYWYRQDPGQGLRLIYYSQIVNDFQKGDIAEGYSVSREKKESFPLTVTSAQKNPTAFYLCASSLHRDLNTEAFFGQGTRLTVV.

The chain is built from TRBV10-3 and TRBJ2-5; TRBD1 is a possible D gene (7 bases). Germline assignment: CDR1 ENHRY and CDR2 SYGVKD. Deletions cut 4 bases from V and 2 bases from J, with 11 bases between. CDR3 length equals 14 residues. The CDR3 sequence: CAISGRDSQETQYF. In nucleotides, the CDR3 is TGTGCCATCAGTGGGAGGGACAGTCAAGAGACCCAGTACTTC.

The V and J genes are TRBV29-1 and TRBJ1-5; the match to TRBD1 covers 9 bases. The germline CDR1 and CDR2 sequences are SQVTM and ANQGSEA. The V gene end was trimmed by 7 bases and the J gene end by 2 bases; junction bases not matched to a gene: 3. This CDR3 has 13 amino acids. As DNA, the CDR3 is TGCAGCGCTCGGACAGGGGGCAATCAGCCCCAGCATTTT. Translation: CSARTGGNQPQHF.

This chain joins TRBV28 and TRBJ1-1, with TRBD1 matching over 11 bases. V shed 8 bases and J 1 base; nucleotides not matched to a gene: 12. The CDR3 runs to 17 residues. Germline assignment: CDR1 MDHEN and CDR2 SYDVKM. The DNA for the CDR3 is TGTGCCAGCGACCCTGTGCGAGGGACAGGGGGGAACACTGAAGCTTTCTTT. Amino acid sequence: CASDPVRGTGGNTEAFF.

The chain has TRBV19 and TRBJ1-2; weak D call: TRBD1 (6 bases). V was clipped by 4 bases and J by 0 bases, with 12 bases between them. From germline, CDR1 is LNHDA and CDR2 SQIVND (reference sequence). This CDR3 spans 15 amino acids. In DNA form, the CDR3 reads TGTGCCAGTAGTACCCGGACAGCCCCTAACTATGGCTACACCTTC. Translated: CASSTRTAPNYGYTF.

The chain links TRBV6-5 to TRBJ1-2; D is possibly TRBD1 (6 bases). Germline V gives CDR1 MNHEY, CDR2 SVGAGI. The CDR3 consists of 14 residues. The ends were cut back, 7 bases at V and 5 bases at J, with 17 bases in the middle. The CDR3 DNA follows: TGTGCCAGCACCCCAAGGACAGAGAGTTATGGCTACACCTTC. It translates to CASTPRTESYGYTF.

The chain couples TRBV9 to TRBJ2-7; 9 positions agree with TRBD1. The CDR3 sequence is 16 residues long. Unmatched junction bases numbered 9, after V lost 0 bases and J lost 5 bases. CDR1 and CDR2 (germline): SGDLS, YYNGEE. This CDR3 is CASSVADKDRGDEQYF. The DNA of the CDR3 is TGTGCCAGCAGCGTAGCCGACAAGGACAGGGGCGACGAGCAGTACTTC.

This chain joins TRBV3-1 (or the pseudogene TRBV3-2) and TRBJ2-2, with TRBD2 as a possible D gene (6 bases). V shed 4 bases and J shed 5 bases, with 14 bases lying between them. Germline V gene lookup returns CDR1 LGHDT and CDR2 YNNKEL (reference sequence). This CDR3 spans 15 amino acids. DNA for the CDR3: TGTGCCAGCAGCCTACCGGGAGTAGGGACCGGGGAGCTGTTTTTT. It codes for CASSLPGVGTGELFF.

The chain combines TRBV7-9 with TRBJ1-6; 9 nucleotides agree with TRBD1. Trimming took 4 bases from V and 9 from J; bases not matched to a gene: 10. Germline loops: CDR1 SEHNR, CDR2 FQNEAQ (reference sequence). This CDR3 comprises 16 residues. In DNA, the CDR3 is TGTGCCAGCAGCTCCCGATGGACAGGGGAACGTTCACCCCTCCACTTT. Its protein is CASSSRWTGERSPLHF. The full variable domain, in which reference TRBV7-9 and TRBJ1-6 provide the parts outside the CDR3, is DTGVSQNPRHKITKRGQNVTFRCDPISEHNRLYWYRQTLGQGPEFLTYFQNEAQLEKSRLLSDRFSAERPKGSFSTLEIQRTEQGDSAMYLCASSSRWTGERSPLHFGNGTRLTVT.

V and J are TRBV9 and TRBJ1-2; 8 nucleotides line up with TRBD1. Trimming at V came to 3 bases and at J to 5 bases, leaving 9 bases not matched to a gene. The CDR3 runs 15 residues. Germline loops: CDR1 SGDLS, CDR2 YYNGEE. The CDR3 protein is CASSEGQAVEYGYTF. Written as DNA, the CDR3 is TGTGCCAGCAGCGAGGGACAGGCAGTAGAATATGGCTACACCTTC.

This clone has a single count. The gene calls are TRBV7-3 and TRBJ2-2; 12 bases fit TRBD2. V lost 4 bases and J lost 6; bases outside the gene matches: 6. Germline CDR1 and CDR2: SGHTA and FQGTGA. The CDR3 extends over 16 amino acids. CDR3 bases: TGTGCCAGCAGCTATCCTAGCGGGAGGGCCTCCGGGGAGCTGTTTTTT. Translation: CASSYPSGRASGELFF.

The chain uses TRBV27 and TRBJ2-1, with TRBD2 matching over 9 bases. V lost 3 bases to trimming and J lost 0 bases; unmatched junction nucleotides: 6. The CDR3 has 17 amino acids. CDR1 and CDR2 (germline): MNHEY, SMNVEV (reference sequence). As DNA, the CDR3 is TGTGCCAGCAGTTTCGGCCCAGCGGGAGGCTCCTACAATGAGCAGTTCTTC. Protein: CASSFGPAGGSYNEQFF.

The J gene is TRBJ2-7, the V gene TRBV4-1; 9 bases are a match to TRBD2. Germline V gene lookup returns CDR1 MGHRA and CDR2 YSYEKL. V lost 4 bases to trimming and J lost 6 bases; unmatched junction nucleotides: 13. The CDR3 spans 16 residues. The CDR3 protein is CASSPTSGSFGGEQYF. The DNA for the CDR3 is TGCGCCAGCAGCCCAACTAGCGGGTCCTTCGGGGGCGAGCAGTACTTC.